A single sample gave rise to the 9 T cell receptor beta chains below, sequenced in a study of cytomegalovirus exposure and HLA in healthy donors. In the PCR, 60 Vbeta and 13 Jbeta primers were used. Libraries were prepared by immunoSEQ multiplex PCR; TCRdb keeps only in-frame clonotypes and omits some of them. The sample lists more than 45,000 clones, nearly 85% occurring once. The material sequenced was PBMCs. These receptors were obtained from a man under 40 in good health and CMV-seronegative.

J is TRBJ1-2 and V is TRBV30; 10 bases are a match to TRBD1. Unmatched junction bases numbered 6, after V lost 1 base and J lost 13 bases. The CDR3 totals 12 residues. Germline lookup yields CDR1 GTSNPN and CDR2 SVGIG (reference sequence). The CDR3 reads CAWSAGQGKVTF. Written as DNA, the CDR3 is TGTGCCTGGAGTGCGGGACAGGGGAAGGTCACCTTC.

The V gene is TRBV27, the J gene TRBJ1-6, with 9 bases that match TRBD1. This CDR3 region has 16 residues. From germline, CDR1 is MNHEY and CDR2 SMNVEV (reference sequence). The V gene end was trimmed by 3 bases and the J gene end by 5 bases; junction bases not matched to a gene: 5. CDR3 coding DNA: TGTGCCAGCAGTTTCGGGACAGGGATGAATAATTCACCCCTCCACTTT. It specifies CASSFGTGMNNSPLHF.

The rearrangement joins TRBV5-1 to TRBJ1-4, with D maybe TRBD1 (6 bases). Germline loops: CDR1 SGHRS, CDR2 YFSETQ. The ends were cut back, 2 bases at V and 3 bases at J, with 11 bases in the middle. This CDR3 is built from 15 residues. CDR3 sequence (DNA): TGCGCCAGCAGCTTAAACAGGGCGTCTAATGAAAAACTGTTTTTT. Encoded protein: CASSLNRASNEKLFF.

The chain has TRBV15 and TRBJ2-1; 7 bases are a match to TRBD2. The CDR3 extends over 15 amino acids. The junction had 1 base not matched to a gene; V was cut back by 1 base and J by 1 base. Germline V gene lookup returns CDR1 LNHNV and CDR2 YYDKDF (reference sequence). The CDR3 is CATSRGRGSYNEQFF. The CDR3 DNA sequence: TGTGCCACCAGCAGAGGGCGGGGGTCCTACAATGAGCAGTTCTTC.

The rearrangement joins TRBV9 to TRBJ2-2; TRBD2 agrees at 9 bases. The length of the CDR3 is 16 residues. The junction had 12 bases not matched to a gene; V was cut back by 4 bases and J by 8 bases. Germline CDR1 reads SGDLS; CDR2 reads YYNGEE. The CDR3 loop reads CASSPRSSGSVGELFF. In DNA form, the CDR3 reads TGTGCCAGCAGCCCGAGAAGTAGCGGGAGTGTTGGGGAGCTGTTTTTT. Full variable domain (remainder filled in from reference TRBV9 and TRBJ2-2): DSGVTQTPKHLITATGQRVTLRCSPRSGDLSVYWYQQSLDQGLQFLIQYYNGEERAKGNILERFSAQQFPDLHSELNLSSLELGDSALYFCASSPRSSGSVGELFFGEGSRLTVL.

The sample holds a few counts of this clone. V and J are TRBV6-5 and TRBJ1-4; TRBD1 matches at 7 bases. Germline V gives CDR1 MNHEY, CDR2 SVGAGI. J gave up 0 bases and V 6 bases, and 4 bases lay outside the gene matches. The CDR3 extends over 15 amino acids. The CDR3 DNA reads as TGTGCCAGCAGACCTACAGGGGCAACTAATGAAAAACTGTTTTTT. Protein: CASRPTGATNEKLFF.

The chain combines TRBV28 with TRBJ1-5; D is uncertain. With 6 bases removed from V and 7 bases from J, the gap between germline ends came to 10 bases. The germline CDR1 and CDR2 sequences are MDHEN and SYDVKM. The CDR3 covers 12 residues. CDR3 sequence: CASSRSGQPQHF. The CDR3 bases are TGTGCCAGCAGCCGATCGGGGCAGCCCCAGCATTTT.

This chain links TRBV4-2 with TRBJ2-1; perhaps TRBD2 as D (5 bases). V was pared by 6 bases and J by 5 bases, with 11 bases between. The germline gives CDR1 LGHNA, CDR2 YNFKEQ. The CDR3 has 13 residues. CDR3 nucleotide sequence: TGTGCCAGCAGAAGGACCGGGGACAATGAGCAGTTCTTC. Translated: CASRRTGDNEQFF.

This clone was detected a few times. The CDR3 DNA is TGTGCCAGCACAGGGACGAACACCGGGGAGCTGTTTTTT. It encodes CASTGTNTGELFF. The chain has TRBV2 and TRBJ2-2, with D tentatively TRBD1 (5 bases). Trimming took off 7 bases at V and 0 bases at J, with 6 bases between the two ends. Germline lookup yields CDR1 SNHLY and CDR2 FYNNEI. The CDR3 spans 13 residues.